One and the same sample provided the 7 T cell receptor beta chains below, sequenced in a study of lymphopenia after photon versus proton radiotherapy. TCRdb's table, derived via immunoSEQ multiplex PCR, lists solely in-frame clones and lacks some. The table lists approximately 58,000 clones, 83% of them singletons. The sequences come from peripheral blood, collected from a patient treated with photon-based radiotherapy. These receptors came from a man aged 45-60 years with gastric cancer.

Concerning this clone itself: The conserved phenylalanine or tryptophan is not found at the CDR3 terminus, so this likely reflects a read error. Because the CDR3's place on the DNA is in doubt, the DNA is left out and the CDR3 is given as listed by TCRdb. J is TRBJ2-7 and V is TRBV21-1; the table's D gene call, TRBD1, was not cross checked with the DNA. TRBV21-1 is designated a pseudogene. The CDR3 has 9 amino acids, counting both end residues. The CDR3 reads CAGDRTAAE.

The chain has TRBV28 and TRBJ2-7; tentative D call: TRBD1 (6 bases). The V and J ends lost 2 bases and 2 bases respectively, with 13 bases between them. Per germline, CDR1 MDHEN and CDR2 SYDVKM. This CDR3 comprises 15 residues. As DNA, the CDR3 is TGTGCCAGCAGTTTACCCAGGGGCCAAACCTACGAGCAGTACTTC. This codes for CASSLPRGQTYEQYF.

The V and J genes are TRBV9 and TRBJ2-5, with 8 bases aligning to TRBD2. The end of the DNA is better explained by TRBJ2-7, so the J call may be wrong. This CDR3 region has 15 residues. The germline V gene encodes CDR1 SGDLS and CDR2 YYNGEE. The CDR3 coding sequence is TGTGCCAGCACCCCCCAGAGGGTAGCGGGGTACGAGCAGTACTTC. This codes for CASTPQRVAGYEQYF.

The chain links TRBV10-2 to TRBJ1-4; D is ambiguous. The V gene's germline CDR1 is WSHSY and CDR2 SAAADI. This CDR3 contains 13 residues. V gave up 6 bases and J gave up 10 bases, with 15 bases separating them. Here the CDR3 DNA reads TGCGCCAGCAGCGGACCAAGGACGGGAAAACTGTTTTTT. Translated, it gives CASSGPRTGKLFF.

This clone was picked up one time. This chain connects TRBV2 to TRBJ2-3; 11 bases fit TRBD2. CDR1 SNHLY and CDR2 FYNNEI come from the germline V gene. Losses at the gene ends were 9 bases for V and 6 bases for J; bases not matched to a gene: 5. CDR3 length equals 13 residues. The CDR3 protein is CASSLAGEDTQYF. As DNA, the CDR3 is TGTGCCAGTTCACTAGCGGGAGAGGATACGCAGTATTTT.

V usage is TRBV19 and J usage is TRBJ2-2, with a weak D call TRBD1 (6 bases). V was cut by 6 bases and J by 1 base, with 9 bases left in between. Germline CDR1 LNHDA, CDR2 SQIVND (reference sequence). CDR3 length: 14 amino acids. The DNA for the CDR3 is TGTGCCAGTAGAACAGGGATGAACACCGGGGAGCTGTTTTTT. Residues: CASRTGMNTGELFF.

This clone was picked up one time. In nucleotides, the CDR3 is TGTGCCAGCTCACCACCCGGCAGGACCGGCGAGCAGTACTTC. It encodes CASSPPGRTGEQYF. V gene TRBV18 combines with J gene TRBJ2-7; D call uncertain. The CDR3 runs 14 residues. Trimming pared 0 bases from V and 6 bases from J, leaving 12 bases between. Germline lookup yields CDR1 KGHSH and CDR2 LQKENI. Filled out from reference TRBV18 and TRBJ2-7, the complete variable domain reads NAGVMQNPRHLVRRRGQEARLRCSPMKGHSHVYWYRQLPEEGLKFMVYLQKENIIDESGMPKERFSAEFPKEGPSILRIQQVVRGDSAAYFCASSPPGRTGEQYFGPGTRLTVT.